This TCR beta chain was documented in a study of T cell clones after liver transplantation. Whole-study context: Apart from a few HCV-positive recipients, transplants were for non-autoimmune, non-viral reasons. General study findings and limits: Graft donor-reactive T cells possibly entered the graft instead of undergoing deletion. A larger donor-reactive than third-party decline suggested partial antigen-specific deletion. Post-transplant time points were not standardized, so conclusions are preliminary.

The V end lost 0 bases, the J end lost 5 bases, and 13 bases lay between the germline ends. Looked up from germline, CDR1 is MGHRA and CDR2 is YSYEKL. This CDR3 spans 15 amino acids. On this clone itself: What it binds is not known.

Libraries were prepared by immunoSEQ multiplex PCR; TCRdb keeps only in-frame clonotypes and omits some of them. Of about 76,000 clones listed, over 65% are singletons. Source: CD4+ T cells from blood, taken at the 22-month timepoint. The receptor was derived from a human patient who received a liver transplant. Part of the T cells may come from the graft donor. The gene calls are TRBV4-1 and TRBJ1-1; D call uncertain. The CDR3 sequence is CASSQEGRTLTEAFF. The CDR3 DNA follows: TGCGCCAGCAGCCAAGAGGGGAGGACTTTAACTGAAGCTTTCTTT.